The clone carrying this T cell receptor (beta chain) was counted a single time. The CDR3 contains 10 residues. V dropped 9 bases and J dropped 9 bases, with 10 bases sitting between them. The germline V gene has CDR1 SNHLY and CDR2 FYNNEI. Roughly 0.5 to 1 ug RNA was reverse transcribed with random hexamers. Amplification of TCR beta CDR3 was carried out by immunoSEQ multiplex PCR, which covered 54 Vbeta and 13 Jbeta segments. TCRdb reanalysed the immunoSEQ multiplex PCR reads using MiXCR and keeps one entry per CDR3 protein. The repertoire holds approximately 140,000 distinct CDR3 sequences, with approximately 95% as singletons. This sample was taken from a study of CD8 T cells in Susac syndrome. In blood CD8+ and CD4+ T cells, TCR beta underwent sequencing. The patients who served as multiple sclerosis controls were treatment-naive and had stable or active relapsing-remitting disease that fulfilled the revised McDonald criteria. In contrast to the negatively isolated CD8+ and CD4+ T cells, TEMRA cells were FACS-enriched.

This chain links TRBV2 with TRBJ2-3; TRBD1 or TRBD2 may be the D gene (5 bases each). The origin of this receptor is a human donor with multiple sclerosis. The specimen was CD4+ T cells from PBMCs. CDR3 nucleotide sequence: TGTGCCAGTGGGACGGAGACGCAGTATTTT. Translating it yields CASGTETQYF.